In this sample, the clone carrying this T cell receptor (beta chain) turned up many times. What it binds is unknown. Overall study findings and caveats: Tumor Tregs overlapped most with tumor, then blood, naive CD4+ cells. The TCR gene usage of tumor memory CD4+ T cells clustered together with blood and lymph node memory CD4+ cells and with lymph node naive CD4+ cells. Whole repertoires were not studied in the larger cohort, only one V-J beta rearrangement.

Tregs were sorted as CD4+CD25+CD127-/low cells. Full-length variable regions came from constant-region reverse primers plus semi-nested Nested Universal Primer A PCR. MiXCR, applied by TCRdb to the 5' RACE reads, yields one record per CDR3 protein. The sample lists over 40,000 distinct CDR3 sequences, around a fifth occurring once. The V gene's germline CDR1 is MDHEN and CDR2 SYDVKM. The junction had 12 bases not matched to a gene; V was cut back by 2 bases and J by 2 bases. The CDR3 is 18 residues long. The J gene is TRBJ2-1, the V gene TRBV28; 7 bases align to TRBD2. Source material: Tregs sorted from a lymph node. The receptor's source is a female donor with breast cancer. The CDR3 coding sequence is TGTGCCAGCAGTTTAGTCAGTTTTGGGCGGGGGACCTACAATGAGCAGTTCTTC. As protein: CASSLVSFGRGTYNEQFF.